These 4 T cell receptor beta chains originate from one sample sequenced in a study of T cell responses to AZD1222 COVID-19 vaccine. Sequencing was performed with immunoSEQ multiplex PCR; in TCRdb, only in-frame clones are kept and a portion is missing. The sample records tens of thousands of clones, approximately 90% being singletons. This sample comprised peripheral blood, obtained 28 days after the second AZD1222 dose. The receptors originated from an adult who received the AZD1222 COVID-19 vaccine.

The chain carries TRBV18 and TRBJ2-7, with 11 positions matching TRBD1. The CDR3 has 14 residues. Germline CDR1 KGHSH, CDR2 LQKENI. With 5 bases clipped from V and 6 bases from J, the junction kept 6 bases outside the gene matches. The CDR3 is CASSEGQGVIEQYF. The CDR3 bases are TGTGCCAGCTCAGAGGGACAGGGGGTAATCGAGCAGTACTTC.

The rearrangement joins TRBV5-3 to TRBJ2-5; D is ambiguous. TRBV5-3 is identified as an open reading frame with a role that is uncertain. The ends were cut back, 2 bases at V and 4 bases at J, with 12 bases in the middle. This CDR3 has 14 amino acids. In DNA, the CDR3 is TGTGCCAGAAGCTTAATTGCGGCAGGAGAGACCCAGTACTTC. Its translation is CARSLIAAGETQYF.

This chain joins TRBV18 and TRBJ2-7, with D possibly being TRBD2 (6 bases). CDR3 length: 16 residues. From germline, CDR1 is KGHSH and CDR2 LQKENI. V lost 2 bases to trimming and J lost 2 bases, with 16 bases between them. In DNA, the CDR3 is TGTGCCAGCTCACCAGCCGGGACTCCGACAACCTACGAGCAGTACTTC. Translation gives CASSPAGTPTTYEQYF.

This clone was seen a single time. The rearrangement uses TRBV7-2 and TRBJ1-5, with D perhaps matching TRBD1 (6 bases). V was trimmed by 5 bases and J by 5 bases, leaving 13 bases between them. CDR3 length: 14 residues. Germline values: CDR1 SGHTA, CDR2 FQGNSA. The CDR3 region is CASSRGGAYQPQHF. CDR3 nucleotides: TGTGCCAGCAGCAGGGGGGGGGCTTATCAGCCCCAGCATTTT.